Here is one T cell receptor (beta chain) with its context. Its antigen is unidentified. This sample was included in a study of response to subunit inactivated influenza vaccine. CDR3 length: 15 amino acids. V was clipped by 7 bases and J by 6 bases, with 22 bases between them. Germline CDR1 and CDR2: ENHRY and SYGVKD. TCRdb processed the RT-PCR reads anew with MiXCR; each CDR3 protein has one entry. The sample shows about 700,000 distinct CDR3 sequences, approximately 14% of them seen only once. Whole-study results and caveats: Few additional T cells are recruited per seasonal influenza vaccination, authors suggested.

This TCR derives from a man aged 45-65 years who received an inactivated influenza vaccine. This specimen was PBMCs from blood, taken 14 to 15 days before vaccination. This rearrangement joins TRBV10-3 to TRBJ2-7; D may match TRBD1 or TRBD2 (5 bases each). The CDR3 DNA reads as TGTGCCATCAAGATAGGGACGGACTTTGGGGGCGAGCAGTACTTC. As protein: CAIKIGTDFGGEQYF.